Here is one T cell receptor (beta chain) with its context. This sample was taken from a study of blood T cell repertoires in COVID-19. Study details: PBMCs, B-cell-depleted T cells, or T cells were the source of the cDNA or gDNA that made up the material.

The protocol was immunoSEQ multiplex PCR, while the TCRdb copy is restricted to in-frame clones and leaves out a portion. Of fewer than 150,000 clones detected, 85% to 90% appear once; the ten largest clones hold roughly a tenth. The TCR originated in a man in his fifties with active or convalescent COVID-19. The sequenced sample was peripheral blood.

DNA for the CDR3: TGCGCCAGCAGCCAAGATAATGGGCCAGGGGTAACCGGGGAGCTGTTTTTT. Translated, it gives CASSQDNGPGVTGELFF. This chain links TRBV4-3 with TRBJ2-2; TRBD1 is a possible D gene (6 bases). The ends were cut back, 0 bases at V and 5 bases at J, with 16 bases in the middle. Germline CDR1 is LGHNA and CDR2 is YSLEER. This CDR3 is 17 amino acids long.